The T cell receptor beta chain described here comes from a study of T cells in Graves' hyperthyroidism and ophthalmopathy. Findings and limits, study-wide: Most clonotypes expanded in the thyroid (above 0.001) were also present in blood. Researchers report that a 13 V-J model separated ophthalmopathy from stable hyperthyroidism.

The V end was cut by 3 bases, the J end by 0 bases, with 11 bases between. Germline V CDR1 and CDR2: ENHRY, SYGVKD. This CDR3 comprises 15 residues. There were TCR beta CDR3 regions amplified from RNA transcripts. First-round RT-PCR of the TCR CDR3 relied on the HTBI primer set. One entry per CDR3 protein results from TCRdb running MiXCR on the multiplex PCR reads. The sample comprises 480,000 or so distinct CDR3 sequences, roughly 45% of which are singletons, and about 45% rests with the top ten. On this clonotype itself: The antigen is undetermined.

Those patients with uncontrolled infection, other autoimmune disease, pregnancy or lactation were excluded. Thyroid ultrasound, orbital computed tomography, clinical symptoms, and serum thyroxine and TRAb underpinned diagnoses. This receptor was obtained from an adult woman with Graves' disease, either hyperthyroidism or ophthalmopathy (not recorded which). The chain has TRBV10-3 and TRBJ1-1; D is undetermined. Material: peripheral blood or thyroid tissue (not recorded which). CDR3: CAISDWTVMNTEAFF. DNA for the CDR3: TGTGCCATCAGTGATTGGACGGTCATGAACACTGAAGCTTTCTTT.